The 20 T cell receptor beta chains reported below all come from one sample, sequenced in a study of blood T cell repertoires in COVID-19. Clones were read by immunoSEQ multiplex PCR, and TCRdb kept only the in-frame ones, dropping some. This table has more than 150,000 clones, over 80% appearing once. Material: peripheral blood. Receptor source: a woman aged 25 to 45 with acute or convalescent COVID-19.

The chain is built from TRBV23-1 and TRBJ2-7; 8 positions agree with TRBD2. TRBV23-1 is an ORF, and what it does is uncertain. The ends lost 0 bases at V and 4 bases at J; junction bases unmatched: 8. The CDR3 is 16 residues long. The chain's CDR3 is CASSQSRAGGSYEQYF. The DNA of the CDR3 is TGCGCCAGCAGTCAATCGAGGGCGGGAGGTTCTTACGAGCAGTACTTC.

This clone was seen only once. CDR3 sequence: CASSWGLTEAFF. CDR3 DNA: TGTGCCAGCAGTTGGGGGCTCACTGAAGCTTTCTTT. The chain has TRBV6-2 or TRBV6-3 and TRBJ1-1, with D perhaps TRBD1 (6 bases). The CDR3 totals 12 residues. V was cut by 4 bases and J by 4 bases, with 7 bases left in between. Germline V gives CDR1 MNHEY, CDR2 SVGEGT.

The chain couples TRBV15 to TRBJ2-7; 10 bases map to TRBD2. The CDR3 has 20 amino acids. The J segment lost 0 bases and the V segment lost 0 bases, leaving 14 bases of the junction unmatched. CDR1 LNHNV and CDR2 YYDKDF come from the germline V gene (reference sequence). CDR3 protein: CATSRDPRLAGPSSSYEQYF. Here the CDR3 DNA reads TGTGCCACCAGCAGAGATCCGAGACTAGCGGGCCCATCTAGCTCCTACGAGCAGTACTTC.

The chain is built from TRBV10-1 and TRBJ2-7; possible D gene TRBD2, 5 bases. The CDR3 consists of 12 residues. Per germline, CDR1 WNHNN and CDR2 SYGVQD (reference sequence). Trimming removed 8 bases at V and 1 base at J, with 9 bases between. CDR3 residues: CASPGGSYEQYF. CDR3 bases: TGCGCCAGCCCGGGCGGGTCCTACGAGCAGTACTTC.

The chain links TRBV29-1 to TRBJ2-5; TRBD2 aligns across 11 bases. The CDR3 consists of 14 residues. In germline, CDR1 is SQVTM, CDR2 ANQGSEA. With 4 bases clipped from V and 5 bases from J, the junction kept 6 bases outside the gene matches. The CDR3 here is CSVVVAGGPETQYF. The CDR3 DNA reads TGCAGCGTTGTGGTAGCGGGGGGGCCTGAGACCCAGTACTTC.

The rearrangement joins TRBV28 to TRBJ1-1; 8 bases fit TRBD1. CDR3 length: 14 amino acids. Germline assignment: CDR1 MDHEN and CDR2 SYDVKM. Trimming cost V 8 bases and J 3 bases; bases outside gene matches: 8. CDR3 coding DNA: TGTGCCAGCGTCCAGGGGGCGCGGGACACTGAAGCTTTCTTT. Encoded protein: CASVQGARDTEAFF.

The J gene is TRBJ2-2, the V gene TRBV19; perhaps TRBD2 as D (5 bases). The CDR3 is 12 residues long. The germline V gene has CDR1 LNHDA and CDR2 SQIVND (reference sequence). With 6 bases removed from V and 7 bases from J, the gap between germline ends came to 9 bases. This CDR3 reads CASREANGELFF. Written as DNA, the CDR3 is TGTGCCAGTAGGGAGGCGAACGGGGAGCTGTTTTTT. Supplemented by reference TRBV19 and TRBJ2-2, the full variable domain reads DGGITQSPKYLFRKEGQNVTLSCEQNLNHDAMYWYRQDPGQGLRLIYYSQIVNDFQKGDIAEGYSVSREKKESFPLTVTSAQKNPTAFYLCASREANGELFFGEGSRLTVL.

The chain has TRBV7-2 and TRBJ1-4, with 9 bases identical to TRBD1. This CDR3 region has 14 residues. The ends lost 5 bases at V and 8 bases at J; junction bases unmatched: 6. Per germline, CDR1 SGHTA and CDR2 FQGNSA. The CDR3 DNA follows: TGTGCCAGCAGCGAGGGACAGGGAGAGGAAAAACTGTTTTTT. Translation gives CASSEGQGEEKLFF.

The gene calls are TRBV27 and TRBJ1-2; D not certain. Germline V gene sequence: CDR1 MNHEY, CDR2 SMNVEV (reference sequence). Trimming took 7 bases from V and 6 from J, leaving 9 bases between them. This CDR3 contains 11 residues. The CDR3 region is CASKDFHGYTF. DNA for the CDR3: TGTGCCAGCAAGGACTTCCATGGCTACACCTTC.

The genes are TRBV5-4 and TRBJ2-1; no reliable D call. The CDR3 is made up of 16 amino acids. The germline V gene has CDR1 SGHNT and CDR2 YYREEE (reference sequence). The V end was cut by 4 bases, the J end by 4 bases, with 18 bases between. CDR3 sequence (DNA): TGTGCCAGCAGCCCGCGTGAGGTTCCCGGGTACAATGAGCAGTTCTTC. This sequence encodes CASSPREVPGYNEQFF.

Of note for this clone: A read error may produce the germline difference seen at one junction end. The chain employs TRBV7-7 and TRBJ2-5; TRBD2 matches at 13 bases. Looked up from germline, CDR1 is SSHAT and CDR2 is FNYEAQ (reference sequence). CDR3 size: 16 residues. CDR3 bases: TGTGCTAGCAGCCGAGGACTAGCGGGGGCCCAAGAGACCCAGTACTTC. Encoded protein: CASSRGLAGAQETQYF.

This chain connects TRBV5-4 to TRBJ1-1; weak D call: TRBD1 (6 bases). The CDR3 is 14 residues long. Trimming shortened V by 2 bases and J by 3 bases, and 11 bases separated the two germline ends. Germline V CDR1 and CDR2: SGHNT, YYREEE (reference sequence). This CDR3 reads CASSLAAGDTEAFF. CDR3 sequence (DNA): TGTGCCAGCAGCTTAGCCGCAGGGGACACTGAAGCTTTCTTT.

The chain couples TRBV6-4 to TRBJ2-7; possible D gene TRBD1, 5 bases. V was cut by 6 bases and J by 2 bases, with 11 bases left in between. The germline gives CDR1 MRHNA, CDR2 SNTAGT. The CDR3 is 13 residues long. As DNA, the CDR3 is TGTGCCAGCAGAGAAGACAGTGCCTACGAGCAGTACTTC. This gives the protein CASREDSAYEQYF.

The rearrangement joins TRBV29-1 to TRBJ1-3; possible D gene TRBD1, 5 bases. The V end lost 4 bases, the J end lost 0 bases, and 19 bases lay between the germline ends. The CDR3 extends over 17 amino acids. Germline CDR1 reads SQVTM; CDR2 reads ANQGSEA. The CDR3 here is CSVAGDSHGHSGNTIYF. CDR3 DNA sequence: TGCAGCGTTGCGGGGGACTCCCATGGGCACTCTGGAAACACCATATATTTT.

This chain uses TRBV20-1 with TRBJ2-1; maybe TRBD2 (9 bases). The CDR3 covers 21 residues. V was pared by 3 bases and J by 0 bases, with 30 bases between. Germline values: CDR1 DFQATT, CDR2 SNEGSKA (reference sequence). The CDR3 region is CSASLTGGYGSGGLSYNEQFF. CDR3 nucleotides: TGCAGTGCTAGTCTTACAGGGGGATACGGTAGCGGGGGTCTCTCCTACAATGAGCAGTTCTTC.

The chain employs TRBV5-1 and TRBJ1-6; D perhaps matches TRBD1 (6 bases). CDR3 length: 17 residues. V lost 3 bases, J lost 9 bases, and 22 bases lay in between. CDR1 is SGHRS and CDR2 is YFSETQ in the germline V gene. The CDR3 DNA is TGCGCCAGCAGCTCCTTTGGTACAGGGTCTTCAACTTCACCCCTCCACTTT. This translates into CASSSFGTGSSTSPLHF.

This clone was seen once. The J gene is TRBJ2-7, the V gene TRBV27, with TRBD2 matching 7 bases. Germline values: CDR1 MNHEY, CDR2 SMNVEV (reference sequence). CDR3 size: 15 residues. Trimming at V came to 1 base and at J to 4 bases, leaving 7 bases not matched to a gene. The CDR3: CASSLYLAAPYEQYF. The DNA of the CDR3 is TGTGCCAGCAGTTTATACCTAGCGGCACCTTACGAGCAGTACTTC.

This clone was counted a few times. The chain links TRBV15 to TRBJ1-1, with 8 positions matching TRBD1. This CDR3 has 14 residues. The germline V gene encodes CDR1 LNHNV and CDR2 YYDKDF (reference sequence). V lost 2 bases, J lost 5 bases, and 4 bases stayed unmatched. This chain's CDR3 is CATSRTGGWTEAFF. CDR3 nucleotides: TGTGCCACCAGCAGAACAGGGGGATGGACTGAAGCTTTCTTT. The variable domain in full, with the rest retrieved from reference TRBV15 and TRBJ1-1, is DAMVIQNPRYQVTQFGKPVTLSCSQTLNHNVMYWYQQKSSQAPKLLFHYYDKDFNNEADTPDNFQSRRPNTSFCFLDIRSPGLGDTAMYLCATSRTGGWTEAFFGQGTRLTVV.

The gene calls are TRBV2 and TRBJ2-5; D is unclear. Germline-derived CDR1 and CDR2 are SNHLY and FYNNEI. This CDR3 has 13 amino acids. Trimming left V 3 bases short and J 3 bases short, with 8 bases between. Here the CDR3 DNA reads TGTGCCAGCAGTGATAGAGGAGAAGAGACCCAGTACTTC. It is translated as CASSDRGEETQYF.

This clone was recorded a few times. The gene calls are TRBV30 and TRBJ2-7, with a weak D call TRBD1 (7 bases). Germline CDR1 GTSNPN, CDR2 SVGIG (reference sequence). The CDR3 length is 13 residues. Trimming removed 0 bases at V and 6 bases at J, with 12 bases between. CDR3 sequence reads: CAWSVGRQGEQYF. CDR3 DNA sequence: TGTGCCTGGAGTGTCGGGAGACAGGGCGAGCAGTACTTC.